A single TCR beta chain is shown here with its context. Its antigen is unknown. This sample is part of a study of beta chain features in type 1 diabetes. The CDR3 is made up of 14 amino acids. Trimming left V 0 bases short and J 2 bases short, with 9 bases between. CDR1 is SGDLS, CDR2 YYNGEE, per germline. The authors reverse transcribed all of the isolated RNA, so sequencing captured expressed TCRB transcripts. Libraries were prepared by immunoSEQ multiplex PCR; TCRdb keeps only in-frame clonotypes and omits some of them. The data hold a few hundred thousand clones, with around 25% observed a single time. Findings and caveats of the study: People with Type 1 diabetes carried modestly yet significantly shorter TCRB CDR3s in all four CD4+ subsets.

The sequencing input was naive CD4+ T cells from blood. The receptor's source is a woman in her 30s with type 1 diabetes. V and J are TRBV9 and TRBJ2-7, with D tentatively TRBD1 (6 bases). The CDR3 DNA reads TGTGCCAGCAGCGTAGAAGGACAGACCTACGAGCAGTACTTC. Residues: CASSVEGQTYEQYF.